The 5 T cell receptor beta chains in this list originate from one sample, sequenced in a study of blood T cells in healthy people across ages. Next came a second PCR, run for about 7 to 12 cycles, which used a sample-barcoded 5' primer along with a J-beta primer mix. TCRdb re-called the 5' RACE reads through MiXCR, storing one row per CDR3 protein. Here the sample spans just under 900,000 distinct CDR3 sequences, under 35% being singletons. Sequenced material: blood. These receptors originate from a woman of 80 years or more in good health.

On this clonotype itself: It may be a read error: a sequence one base away is much more abundant. The V and J genes are TRBV5-1 and TRBJ2-7; D gene ambiguous. The germline V gene encodes CDR1 SGHRS and CDR2 YFSETQ. The CDR3 has 13 residues. DNA of the CDR3: TGCGCCGGCAGCTTGGATGGAGCCTACGAGCAGTACTTC. Translated, it gives CAGSLDGAYEQYF.

This clonotype was picked up many times. The V call is TRBV5-6, the J call TRBJ2-7; D is tentatively TRBD1 or TRBD2 (6 bases each). The V end was cut by 4 bases, the J end by 7 bases, with 21 bases between. CDR1 is SGHDT, CDR2 YYEEEE, per germline. The CDR3 totals 15 residues. In DNA, the CDR3 is TGTGCCAGCAGCGCCACAGGCGGGACATCGGGGGAGCAGTACTTC. It specifies CASSATGGTSGEQYF.

This clonotype has ten or more counts. The chain is built from TRBV4-1 and TRBJ2-7, with 8 nucleotides matching TRBD1. V lost 4 bases to trimming and J lost 1 base; unmatched junction nucleotides: 9. The V gene's germline CDR1 is MGHRA and CDR2 YSYEKL. This CDR3 spans 16 amino acids. CDR3: CASSPGQGPGSYEQYF. The CDR3 bases are TGCGCCAGCAGCCCTGGACAGGGACCAGGATCCTACGAGCAGTACTTC.

The chain joins TRBV6-1 to TRBJ2-5, with TRBD1 matching 7 bases. This CDR3 spans 16 amino acids. From germline, CDR1 is MNHNS and CDR2 SASEGT. V dropped 6 bases and J dropped 5; count of bases not matched to a gene: 15. CDR3 nucleotide sequence: TGTGCCAGCAGGACCACCCCTGACAGGGCGGCGGAGACCCAGTACTTC. As protein: CASRTTPDRAAETQYF.

This clonotype was picked up many times. This rearrangement joins TRBV7-8 to TRBJ2-3, with a possible D match to TRBD1 (5 bases). From germline, CDR1 is SGHVS and CDR2 FQNEAQ. With 1 base removed from V and 5 bases from J, the gap between germline ends came to 13 bases. There are 15 residues in the CDR3. The CDR3 reads CASSLGLGAVDTQYF. The CDR3 nucleotides read TGTGCCAGCAGCTTAGGTCTAGGGGCGGTAGATACGCAGTATTTT.